These T cell receptor beta chains were read from a single sample in a study of lymphopenia after photon versus proton radiotherapy. The data were produced by immunoSEQ multiplex PCR, yet TCRdb's version contains in-frame clones alone and is incomplete. The profile shows 55,000 to 75,000 clones, under 95% of them singletons. Sequenced material: peripheral blood, taken from a patient treated with photon-based radiotherapy. The origin of the receptors is a woman aged 70 to 79 with pancreatic cancer. The CDR3 runs from the conserved cysteine through the conserved F or W. Fields, in order: clone size, J gene, D gene, V gene, CDR3 DNA, CDR3 protein. A D gene is named only where the DNA matches it firmly. Clone size appears in some rows only: once, few, many, or a class for an expanded clone.

NA TRBJ2-1 NA TRBV29-1 TGCAGCGTGTCGGACGGATACAATGAGCAGTTCTTC CSVSDGYNEQFF
NA TRBJ2-3 NA TRBV18 TGTGCCAGCTCACCGACTAGCACAGATACGCAGTATTTT CASSPTSTDTQYF
NA TRBJ2-7 TRBD2 TRBV5-1 TGCGCCAGCAGCCCCGATGCGGGAGCGGGTTACGAGCAGTACTTC CASSPDAGAGYEQYF
NA TRBJ2-1 TRBD2 TRBV27 TGTGCCAGCAGTTCAAGGACTAGCGGGGTGTGGTATGAGCAGTTCTTC CASSSRTSGVWYEQFF
NA TRBJ2-3 NA TRBV23-1 TGCGCCAGCCTTCAAAAGCAGGACCCAGAGGGTCCAGATACGCAGTATTTT CASLQKQDPEGPDTQYF
NA TRBJ1-1 NA TRBV29-1 TGCAGCACCGGCCGGGCGGACACTGAAGCTTTCTTT CSTGRADTEAFF
NA TRBJ1-2 NA TRBV5-4 TGTGCCAGCAGCTTGGATCTCCTCAATAACTATGGCTACACCTTC CASSLDLLNNYGYTF
NA TRBJ2-2 TRBD1 TRBV7-2 TGTGCCAGCAGCTTAGCGCAGACAGGGGTCGGGGAGCTGTTTTTT CASSLAQTGVGELFF
once TRBJ1-4 TRBD1 TRBV30 TGTGCCTGGAGGAAACAGGGGGCGAATGAAAAACTGTTTTTT CAWRKQGANEKLFF
NA TRBJ2-7 TRBD2 TRBV27 TGTGCCAGCAGTCCCCGTGGCGGGAGTGTATACGAGCAGTACTTC CASSPRGGSVYEQYF
NA TRBJ2-1 NA TRBV2 TGTGCCAGCAGTGAGGACAGCTCCTACAATGAGCAGTTCTTC CASSEDSSYNEQFF
NA TRBJ2-2 NA TRBV5-8 TGTGCCAGCAGCTTGCGACAGTACACCGGGGAGCTGTTTTTT CASSLRQYTGELFF
NA TRBJ2-7 NA TRBV4-2 TGTGCCAGCAGCCAAGATCGCGGTAGCGACACCTACGAGCAGTACTTC CASSQDRGSDTYEQYF
NA TRBJ2-2 TRBD2 TRBV7-6 TGTGCCAGCAGCCTCGGGACTAGCGGGAAAGGGGGCGGGGAGCTGTTTTTT CASSLGTSGKGGGELFF
NA TRBJ1-2 NA TRBV30 TGTGCCTGGATGTTGGCGGCCCGGGGCGGCTACACCTTC CAWMLAARGGYTF
NA TRBJ2-1 NA TRBV18 TGTGCCAGCTCACCACTCCGAACAGGGTTCCAGAGCTCCTACAATGAGCAGTTCTTC CASSPLRTGFQSSYNEQFF
once TRBJ2-6 NA TRBV4-2 TGTGCCAGCAGCCAAGATTTTGGGATCTCTGGGGCCAACGTCCTGACTTTC CASSQDFGISGANVLTF
NA TRBJ2-5 TRBD1 TRBV11-2 TGTGCCAGCAGACTCGCAGGGGGCCCGACCCAGTACTTC CASRLAGGPTQYF
NA TRBJ2-1 NA TRBV5-3 TGTGCCAGAAGCTTCGGCATTTGTCCTGAGCAGTTCTTC CARSFGICPEQFF
NA TRBJ2-7 NA TRBV19 TGTGCCAGTAGGGGGATCTCCTACGAGCAGTACTTC CASRGISYEQYF